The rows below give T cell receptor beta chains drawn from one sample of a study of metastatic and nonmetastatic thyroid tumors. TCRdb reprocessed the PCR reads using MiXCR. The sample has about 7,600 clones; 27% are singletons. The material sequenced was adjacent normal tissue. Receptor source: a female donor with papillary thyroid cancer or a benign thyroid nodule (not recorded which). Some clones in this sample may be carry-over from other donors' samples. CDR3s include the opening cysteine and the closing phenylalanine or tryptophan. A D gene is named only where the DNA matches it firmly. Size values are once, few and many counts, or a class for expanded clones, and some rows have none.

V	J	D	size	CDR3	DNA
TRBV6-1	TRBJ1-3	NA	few	CASSGGSGAFAGNTIYF	TGTGCCAGCAGTGGCGGGTCAGGGGCATTTGCTGGAAACACCATATATTTT
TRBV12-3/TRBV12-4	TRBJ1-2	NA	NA	CASSPSATNYGYTF	TGTGCCAGCAGCCCTTCGGCAACGAACTATGGCTACACCTTC
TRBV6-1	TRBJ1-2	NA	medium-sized	CASAPGGNYGYTF	TGTGCCAGCGCCCCGGGGGGAAACTATGGCTACACCTTC
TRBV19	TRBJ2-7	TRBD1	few	CASTGTDGHQPYEQYF	TGTGCCAGTACCGGGACAGACGGCCACCAACCCTACGAGCAGTACTTC
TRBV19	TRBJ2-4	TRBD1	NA	CASSRIDRAIAKNIQYF	TGTGCCAGTAGTCGGATCGACAGGGCGATAGCCAAAAACATTCAGTACTTC
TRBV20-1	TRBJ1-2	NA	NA	CSARDWGDTDYGYTF	TGCAGTGCTAGAGATTGGGGGGATACCGACTATGGCTACACCTTC
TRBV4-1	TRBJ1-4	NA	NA	CASSLPWVEGVGGEKLFF	TGCGCCAGCAGCCTCCCCTGGGTGGAGGGGGTAGGTGGGGAAAAGCTGTTCTTT
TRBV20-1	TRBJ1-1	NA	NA	CSADFSPMGTEALF	TGCAGTGCTGACTTCTCCCCGATGGGAACTGAAGCTCTCTTT
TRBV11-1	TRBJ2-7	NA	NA	CASSLGAHGAGGPWWEQYF	TGTGCCAGCAGCTTGGGGGCCCACGGGGCAGGTGGTCCCTGGTGGGAGCAGTACTTC
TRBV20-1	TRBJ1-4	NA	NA	CSARGLGDEKMFF	TGCAGTGCTCGGGGACTAGGCGATGAAAAAATGTTTTTT
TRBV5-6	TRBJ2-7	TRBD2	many	CASSSASGFYEQYF	TGTGCCAGCAGCTCAGCTAGCGGATTCTACGAGCAGTACTTC
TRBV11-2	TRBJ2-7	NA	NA	CASSLFSRALSYEQYF	TGTGCCAGCAGCTTATTTTCCAGAGCTCTCTCCTACGAGCAGTACTTC
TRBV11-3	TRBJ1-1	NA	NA	CASSPGWDTEAFF	TGTGCCAGCAGCCCAGGGTGGGACACTGAAGCTTTCTTT
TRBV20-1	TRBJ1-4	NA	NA	CSAQGLVDEKLFF	TGCAGTGCTCAGGGACTAGTCGATGAAAAACTGTTTTTC
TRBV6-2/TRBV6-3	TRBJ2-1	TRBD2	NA	CASAVRGGLAGDYNEQFF	TGTGCCAGCGCTGTTCGGGGGGGCCTGGCCGGTGACTACAATGAGCAGTTCTTC
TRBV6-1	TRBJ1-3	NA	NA	CASTESGAVNTIYF	TGTGCCAGCACGGAGTCGGGGGCTGTAAACACCATATATTTT
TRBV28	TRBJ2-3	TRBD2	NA	CASSYGTSGFLSTDTQYF	TGCGCCAGCAGTTATGGGACTAGCGGGTTTTTGAGCACAGATACGCAGTATTTT
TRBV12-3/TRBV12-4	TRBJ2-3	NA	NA	CASMLVSTDPQYF	TGTGCCAGCATGCTCGTGAGCACAGATCCGCAGTATTTT
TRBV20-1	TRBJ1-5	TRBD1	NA	CSARTFQGAHDQPQHF	TGCAGTGCTAGGACATTTCAGGGGGCGCATGATCAGCCCCAGCATTTT
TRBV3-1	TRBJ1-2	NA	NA	CASGGRNYGYTF	TGTGCCAGCGGGGGGCGCAACTATGGCTACACCTTC
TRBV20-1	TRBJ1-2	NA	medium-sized	CSAREQRAYGYTF	TGCAGTGCTAGAGAACAGCGAGCCTATGGCTACACCTTC
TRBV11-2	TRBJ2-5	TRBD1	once	CASSLGGTGGARETQYF	TGTGCCAGCAGCTTAGGGGGGACAGGGGGCGCCCGGGAGACCCAGTACTTC
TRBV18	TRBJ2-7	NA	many	CASSPDYEQYF	TGTGCCAGCTCTCCTGATTACGAGCAGTACTTC
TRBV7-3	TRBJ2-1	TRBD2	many	CASSLLSGGSNEQFF	TGTGCCAGCAGCTTACTAAGCGGGGGTTCAAATGAGCAGTTCTTC
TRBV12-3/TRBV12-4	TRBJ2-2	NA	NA	CASSLIRLSGTGDLSF	TGTGCCAGCAGTTTGATTAGATTATCGGGCACCGGGGATCTGTCTTTT
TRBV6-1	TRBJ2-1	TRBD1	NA	CASSDVQGKSYQEHFF	TGTGCCAGCAGTGACGTACAGGGGAAGTCCTACCAGGAGCATTTCTTC
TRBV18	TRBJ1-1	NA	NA	CASSPVHGLTEAFF	TGTGCCAGCTCACCGGTCCATGGGTTAACTGAGGCTTTCTTT
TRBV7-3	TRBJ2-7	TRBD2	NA	CASSPAGLAGGPSGEQYF	TGTGCCAGCAGCCCAGCGGGACTAGCGGGGGGGCCCTCTGGCGAGCAGTACTTC
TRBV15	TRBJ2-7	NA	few	CATSRSLRARNYEQYF	TGTGCCACCAGCAGATCCCTCAGGGCCAGAAACTACGAGCAGTACTTC
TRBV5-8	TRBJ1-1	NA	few	CASSFSGGAGEAFF	TGTGCCAGCAGCTTTTCGGGGGGCGCCGGTGAAGCTTTCTTT
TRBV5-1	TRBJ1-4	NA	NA	CASSLGGTREKLFF	TGCGCCAGCAGCTTGGGTGGGACACGTGAAAAACTGTTTTTT
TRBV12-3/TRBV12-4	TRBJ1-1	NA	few	CASSLGTENTEAFF	TGTGCCAGCAGTTTAGGGACGGAGAACACTGAAGCTTTCTTT
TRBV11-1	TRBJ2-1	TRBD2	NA	CASSMFRESGGVEQFF	TGTGCCAGCAGCATGTTCCGGGAAAGCGGGGGAGTTGAGCAGTTTTTC
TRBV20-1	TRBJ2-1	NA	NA	CSAKQGPQFF	TGCAGTGCGAAGCAGGGGCCACAGTTCTTC
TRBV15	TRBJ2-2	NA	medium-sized	CATSKGASGGNTGELFF	TGTGCCACCAGCAAGGGGGCATCGGGAGGGAACACCGGGGAGCTGTTTTTT